This is a list of T cell receptor beta chains from one sample in a study of T-cell reconstitution after alpha-beta-depleted transplantation in children. TCRdb re-derived calls from the PCR reads in MiXCR, one entry per CDR3 protein. The profile shows approximately 430,000 distinct CDR3 sequences, around 15% of them singletons. The source material was PBMCs, mostly from graft donor cells, sampled 360 days after TCRalphabeta/CD19-depleted stem cell transplant. These receptors were obtained from a boy under two years old who had a stem cell transplant for Wiskott-Aldrich syndrome, so the T cells may come from the graft donor. Both conserved end residues are part of each CDR3. The D gene is left open where the match is weak. Rows may omit the clone size; those that give it use once, few, many or a size class.

>TRBJ2-7|TRBV4-3|TRBD1|-
CASSQALDRPYEQYF
TGCGCCAGCAGCCAAGCGTTGGACAGGCCCTACGAGCAGTACTTC
>TRBJ2-7|TRBV3-1|-|-
CASSQVIRDTDTYEQYF
TGTGCCAGCAGCCAAGTTATCCGAGACACCGATACCTACGAGCAGTACTTC
>TRBJ2-1|TRBV12-3/TRBV12-4|TRBD2|-
CASSAAGGPREQFF
TGTGCCAGCAGTGCAGCGGGAGGGCCACGCGAGCAGTTCTTC
>TRBJ1-2|TRBV20-1|-|-
CSARDRISAFYGYTF
TGCAGTGCTAGAGATCGAATCTCAGCCTTCTATGGCTACACCTTC
>TRBJ1-6|TRBV7-9|-|few
CASTSRTVYSPLHF
TGTGCCAGCACCTCCCGGACTGTTTATTCACCCCTCCACTTT
>TRBJ2-7|TRBV7-2|-|-
CASSLEVGPVYEQYF
TGTGCCAGCAGCTTAGAAGTGGGACCAGTCTACGAGCAGTACTTC
>TRBJ2-5|TRBV18|-|-
CASSPRHALAETQYF
TGTGCCAGCTCACCACGGCACGCCCTTGCGGAGACCCAGTACTTC
>TRBJ2-7|TRBV20-1|TRBD1|-
CSVDSPGQGTYEQYF
TGCAGTGTTGACTCCCCGGGACAGGGAACCTACGAGCAGTACTTC
>TRBJ2-7|TRBV6-5|-|-
CASSYSRGATYEQYF
TGTGCCAGCAGTTACTCCCGGGGGGCCACCTACGAGCAGTACTTC
>TRBJ2-2|TRBV4-3|TRBD2|few
CASSQDPAGGHTGELFF
TGCGCCAGCAGCCAAGATCCGGCGGGAGGGCACACCGGGGAGCTGTTTTTT
>TRBJ2-5|TRBV20-1|-|few
CSARDLRGTKRETQYF
TGCAGTGCTAGAGACCTCAGGGGGACTAAGAGAGAGACCCAGTACTTC
>TRBJ2-3|TRBV7-9|TRBD1|-
CASSLLGQATDTQYF
TGTGCCAGCAGCTTACTGGGACAGGCCACAGATACGCAGTATTTT
>TRBJ2-5|TRBV20-1|TRBD2|few
CSARILAGQETQYF
TGCAGTGCTAGAATCCTAGCGGGGCAAGAGACCCAGTACTTC
>TRBJ2-2|TRBV20-1|TRBD2|few
CSARALTSGGTGELFF
TGCAGTGCTAGAGCTCTGACTAGCGGAGGGACCGGGGAGCTGTTTTTT
>TRBJ2-7|TRBV10-2|TRBD1|few
CASTGPGQGVPYEQYF
TGCGCCAGCACTGGGCCGGGACAGGGAGTTCCCTACGAGCAGTACTTC
>TRBJ2-1|TRBV5-5|TRBD1|few
CASSLRGDRDNEQFF
TGTGCCAGCAGCTTGCGTGGGGACAGAGACAATGAGCAGTTCTTC
>TRBJ2-3|TRBV4-3|-|-
CASSQELGGRTDTQYF
TGCGCCAGCAGCCAAGAACTGGGTGGGCGGACAGATACGCAGTATTTT
>TRBJ1-4|TRBV4-1|-|few
CASSQESATNEKLFF
TGCGCCAGCAGCCAAGAATCAGCAACTAATGAAAAACTGTTTTTT
>TRBJ2-1|TRBV6-2/TRBV6-3|-|-
CASSYSSTARPINEQFF
TGTGCCAGCAGTTACTCGAGCACGGCGAGACCCATCAATGAGCAGTTCTTC
>TRBJ2-3|TRBV20-1|-|-
CSVLSAMSTDTQYF
TGCAGTGTTCTCTCAGCGATGAGCACAGATACGCAGTATTTT
>TRBJ2-3|TRBV10-3|TRBD2|-
CAISELAGGQDTQYF
TGTGCCATCAGTGAACTAGCGGGAGGGCAGGATACGCAGTATTTT
>TRBJ2-2|TRBV11-2|TRBD2|few
CASSFLAGSTGELFF
TGTGCCAGCAGCTTTCTAGCGGGATCCACCGGGGAGCTGTTTTTT
>TRBJ2-7|TRBV12-3/TRBV12-4|TRBD1|few
CASSSDRVNPSYEQYF
TGTGCCAGCAGTTCCGACAGGGTTAATCCCTCTTACGAGCAGTACTTC
>TRBJ1-5|TRBV30|TRBD1|-
CAWSVQGARQPQHF
TGTGCCTGGAGTGTACAGGGGGCGCGTCAGCCCCAGCATTTT
>TRBJ2-1|TRBV2|-|-
CASSENRLPANEQFF
TGTGCCAGCAGTGAAAACAGGCTACCGGCGAATGAGCAGTTCTTC
>TRBJ2-1|TRBV4-1|-|-
CASSRSVRHEQFF
TGCGCCAGCAGCCGAAGTGTTCGTCATGAGCAGTTCTTC
>TRBJ1-1|TRBV15|-|few
CATSRDDLSTEAFF
TGTGCCACCAGCAGAGATGATCTAAGTACTGAAGCTTTCTTT
>TRBJ1-6|TRBV6-5|TRBD1|few
CASSYRQGNSPLHF
TGTGCCAGCAGTTACCGACAGGGAAATTCACCCCTCCACTTT
>TRBJ2-7|TRBV25-1|TRBD1|-
CASSDNRGTDEQYF
TGTGCCAGCAGTGACAACAGGGGTACCGACGAGCAGTACTTC
>TRBJ2-1|TRBV20-1|TRBD2|few
CSASWGGWNNEQFF
TGCAGTGCTAGTTGGGGGGGATGGAATAATGAGCAGTTCTTC
>TRBJ2-7|TRBV7-2|TRBD2|-
CASSLRDYHEQYF
TGTGCCAGCAGCTTAAGGGACTACCACGAGCAGTACTTC
>TRBJ2-3|TRBV7-2|-|many
CASSLVSDSTDTQYF
TGTGCCAGCAGCTTAGTTTCGGATAGCACAGATACGCAGTATTTT
>TRBJ2-7|TRBV4-3|-|-
CASSQNHFPYEQYF
TGCGCCAGCAGCCAAAACCACTTCCCCTACGAGCAGTACTTC
>TRBJ2-1|TRBV5-1|-|few
CASSLAVQNEQFF
TGCGCCAGCAGCTTAGCTGTACAAAATGAGCAGTTCTTC
>TRBJ2-5|TRBV6-5|-|few
CASSYGTLRETQYF
TGTGCCAGCAGTTACGGGACACTAAGGGAGACCCAGTACTTC
>TRBJ2-5|TRBV19|TRBD2|few
CASSRAGGLETQYF
TGTGCCAGTAGTCGGGCGGGGGGCCTGGAGACCCAGTACTTC
>TRBJ2-1|TRBV24-1|TRBD1|few
CATSDPGGLEGHNYNEQFF
TGTGCCACCAGTGATCCAGGGGGCTTAGAGGGTCACAACTACAATGAGCAGTTCTTC
>TRBJ2-7|TRBV5-1|-|few
CASSPRNGFPTYEQYF
TGCGCCAGCAGCCCCCGAAACGGGTTCCCTACCTACGAGCAGTACTTC
>TRBJ2-7|TRBV24-1|TRBD1|many
CATSDTGTGHHEQYF
TGTGCCACCAGTGATACAGGGACAGGTCACCACGAGCAGTACTTC
>TRBJ2-2|TRBV5-1|TRBD1|-
CASSLLGTAIREGSNGELFF
TGCGCCAGCAGCTTGCTCGGGACAGCGATACGGGAAGGTTCGAACGGGGAGCTGTTTTTT
>TRBJ2-1|TRBV7-2|TRBD1|few
CASSLAGGQGQYEQFF
TGTGCCAGCAGCTTAGCGGGCGGACAGGGGCAGTATGAGCAGTTCTTC
>TRBJ2-1|TRBV4-3|TRBD2|-
CASSQDGTGVAGGSYNEQFF
TGCGCCAGCAGCCAAGATGGCACAGGGGTAGCGGGAGGCTCCTACAATGAGCAGTTCTTC